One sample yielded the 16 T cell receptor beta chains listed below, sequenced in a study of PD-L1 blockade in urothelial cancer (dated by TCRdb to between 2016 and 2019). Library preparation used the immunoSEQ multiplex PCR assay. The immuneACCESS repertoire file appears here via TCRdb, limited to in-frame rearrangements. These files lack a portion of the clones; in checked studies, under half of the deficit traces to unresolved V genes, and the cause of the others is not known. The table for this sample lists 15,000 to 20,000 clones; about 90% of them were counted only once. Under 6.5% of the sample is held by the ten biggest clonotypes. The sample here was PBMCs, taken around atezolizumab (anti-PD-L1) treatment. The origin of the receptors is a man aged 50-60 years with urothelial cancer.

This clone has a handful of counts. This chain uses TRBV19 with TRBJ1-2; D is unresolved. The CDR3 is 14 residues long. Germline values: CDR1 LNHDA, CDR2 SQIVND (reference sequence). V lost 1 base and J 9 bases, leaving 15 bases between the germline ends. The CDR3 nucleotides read TGTGCCAGTAGTATAGTCGGGATACAAGATCGCTACACCTTC. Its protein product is CASSIVGIQDRYTF.

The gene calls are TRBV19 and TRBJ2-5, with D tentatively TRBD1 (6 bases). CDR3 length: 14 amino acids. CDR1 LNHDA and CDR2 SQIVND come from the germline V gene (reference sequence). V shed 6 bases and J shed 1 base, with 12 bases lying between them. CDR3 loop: CASRPLGAQETQYF. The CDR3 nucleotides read TGTGCCAGTAGGCCCCTGGGGGCCCAAGAGACCCAGTACTTC. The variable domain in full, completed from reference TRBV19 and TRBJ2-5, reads DGGITQSPKYLFRKEGQNVTLSCEQNLNHDAMYWYRQDPGQGLRLIYYSQIVNDFQKGDIAEGYSVSREKKESFPLTVTSAQKNPTAFYLCASRPLGAQETQYFGPGTRLLVL.

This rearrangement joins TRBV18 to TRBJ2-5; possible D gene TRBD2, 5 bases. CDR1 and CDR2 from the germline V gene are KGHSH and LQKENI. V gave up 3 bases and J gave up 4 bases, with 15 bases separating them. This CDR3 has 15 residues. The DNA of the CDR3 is TGTGCCAGCTCACCTGTAGGGTCTAGCTCAGAGACCCAGTACTTC. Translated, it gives CASSPVGSSSETQYF.

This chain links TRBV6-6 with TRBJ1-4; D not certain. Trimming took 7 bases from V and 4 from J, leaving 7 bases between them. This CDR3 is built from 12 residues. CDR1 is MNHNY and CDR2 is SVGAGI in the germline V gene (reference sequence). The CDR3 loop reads CASTRSNEKLFF. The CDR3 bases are TGTGCCAGCACTAGGAGTAATGAAAAACTGTTTTTT.

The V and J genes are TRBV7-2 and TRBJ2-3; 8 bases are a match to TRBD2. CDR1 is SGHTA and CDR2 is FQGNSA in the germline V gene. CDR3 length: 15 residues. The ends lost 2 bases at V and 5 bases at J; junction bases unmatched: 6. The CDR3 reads CASSLNREGGDTQYF. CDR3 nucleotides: TGTGCCAGCAGCTTAAACCGGGAGGGAGGAGATACGCAGTATTTT.

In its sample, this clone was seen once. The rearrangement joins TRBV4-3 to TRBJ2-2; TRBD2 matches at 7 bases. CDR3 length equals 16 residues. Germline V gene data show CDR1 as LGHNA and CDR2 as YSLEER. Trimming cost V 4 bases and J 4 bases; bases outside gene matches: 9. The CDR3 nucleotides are TGCGCCAGCAGCCTCGACGGGGGGTTGGTCACCGGGGAGCTGTTTTTT. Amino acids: CASSLDGGLVTGELFF.

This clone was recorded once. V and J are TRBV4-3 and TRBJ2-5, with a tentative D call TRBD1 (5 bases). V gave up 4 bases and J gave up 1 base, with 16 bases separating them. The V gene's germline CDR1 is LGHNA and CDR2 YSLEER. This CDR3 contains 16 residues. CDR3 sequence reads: CASSPDTGRPQETQYF. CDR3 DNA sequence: TGCGCCAGCAGCCCGGACACGGGTAGGCCCCAAGAGACCCAGTACTTC.

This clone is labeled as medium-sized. DNA of the CDR3: TGTGCCAGCAGTTACTCATCCGGGGATGGGTACGAGCAGTACTTC. Translated, it gives CASSYSSGDGYEQYF. The chain combines TRBV6-6 with TRBJ2-7, with D perhaps TRBD2 (5 bases). From germline, CDR1 is MNHNY and CDR2 SVGAGI (reference sequence). V was clipped by 0 bases and J by 4 bases, with 13 bases between them. The CDR3 length is 15 residues.

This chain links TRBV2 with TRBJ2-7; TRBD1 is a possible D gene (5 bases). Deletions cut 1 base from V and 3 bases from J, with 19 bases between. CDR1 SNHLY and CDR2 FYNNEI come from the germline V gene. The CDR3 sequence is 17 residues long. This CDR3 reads CASSEGGGAPRDYEQYF. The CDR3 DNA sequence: TGTGCCAGCAGTGAAGGGGGCGGAGCTCCACGCGACTACGAGCAGTACTTC.

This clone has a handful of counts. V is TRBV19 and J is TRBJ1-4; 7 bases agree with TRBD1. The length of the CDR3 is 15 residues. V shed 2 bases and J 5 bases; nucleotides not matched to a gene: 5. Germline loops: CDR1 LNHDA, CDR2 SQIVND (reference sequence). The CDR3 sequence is CASSIRLQGNEKLFF. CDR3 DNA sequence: TGTGCCAGTAGTATAAGGTTACAGGGGAATGAAAAACTGTTTTTT.

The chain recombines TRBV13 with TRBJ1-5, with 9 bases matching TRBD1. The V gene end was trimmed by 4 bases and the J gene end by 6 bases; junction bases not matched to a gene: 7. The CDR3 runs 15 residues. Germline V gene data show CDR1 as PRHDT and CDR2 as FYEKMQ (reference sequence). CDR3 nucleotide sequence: TGTGCCAGCAGCTCCCGGCGACAGGGGGGTCAGCCCCAGCATTTT. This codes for CASSSRRQGGQPQHF.

The CDR3: CASSSLAGGVDEQYF. The CDR3 DNA reads as TGCGCCAGCAGCTCGCTAGCGGGGGGTGTGGACGAGCAGTACTTC. J is TRBJ2-7 and V is TRBV5-1; TRBD2 matches 11 bases. Per germline, CDR1 SGHRS and CDR2 YFSETQ. The CDR3 sequence is 15 residues long. J lost 5 bases, V lost 3 bases, and 7 bases had no gene match.

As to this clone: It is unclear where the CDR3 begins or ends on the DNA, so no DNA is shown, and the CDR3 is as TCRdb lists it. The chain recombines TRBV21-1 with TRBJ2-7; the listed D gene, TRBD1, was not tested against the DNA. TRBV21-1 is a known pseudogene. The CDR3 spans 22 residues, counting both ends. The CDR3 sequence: CASSKEGWATGNSPPDSYEQYF.

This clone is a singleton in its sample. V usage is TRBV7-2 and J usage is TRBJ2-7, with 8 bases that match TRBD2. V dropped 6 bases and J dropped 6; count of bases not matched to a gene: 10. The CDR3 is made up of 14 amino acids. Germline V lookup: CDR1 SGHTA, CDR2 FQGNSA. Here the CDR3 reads CASRVAGPGFEQYF. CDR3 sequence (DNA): TGTGCCAGCAGGGTAGCGGGACCCGGATTCGAGCAGTACTTC. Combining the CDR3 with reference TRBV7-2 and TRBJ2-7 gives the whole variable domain GAGVSQSPSNKVTEKGKDVELRCDPISGHTALYWYRQSLGQGLEFLIYFQGNSAPDKSGLPSDRFSAERTGGSVSTLTIQRTQQEDSAVYLCASRVAGPGFEQYFGPGTRLTVT.

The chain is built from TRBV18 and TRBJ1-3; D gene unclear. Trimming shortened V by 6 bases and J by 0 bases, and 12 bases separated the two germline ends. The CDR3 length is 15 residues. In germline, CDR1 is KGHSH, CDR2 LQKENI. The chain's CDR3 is CASSLDTYSGNTIYF. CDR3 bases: TGTGCCAGCTCGCTCGACACCTACTCTGGAAACACCATATATTTT.

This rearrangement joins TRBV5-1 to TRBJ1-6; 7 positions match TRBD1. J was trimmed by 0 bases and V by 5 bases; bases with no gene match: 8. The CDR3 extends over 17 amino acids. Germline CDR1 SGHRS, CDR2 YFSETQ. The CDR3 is CASSPTGLSSYNSPLHF. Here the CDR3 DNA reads TGCGCCAGCAGTCCGACAGGGTTGAGCTCCTATAATTCACCCCTCCACTTT.